This TCR beta chain was sequenced in a study of cytomegalovirus exposure and HLA in healthy donors. A remark on this clone: Its antigen is not identified.

Study-wide points: Reportedly, a later analysis found an Asian-associated ancestry cluster had fewer N-insertions than the roughly 630-donor mean. As a later analysis showed, several of the most significant clusters appeared to be linked to common viral pathogens. Sequencing artifact likely explains a cluster of highly shared sequence variants.

This CDR3 region has 13 residues. The junction had 5 bases not matched to a gene; V was cut back by 3 bases and J by 7 bases. Looked up from germline, CDR1 is SQVTM and CDR2 is ANQGSEA. 13 Jbeta primers and 60 Vbeta primers were used for the PCR. Sequenced by immunoSEQ multiplex PCR; TCRdb stores in-frame clones only, minus some. The profile shows about 200,000 clones, 79% of them singletons. The specimen sequenced was PBMCs. The clonotype originates from a girl aged 5 to 17 in good health and CMV-seropositive. This chain connects TRBV29-1 to TRBJ2-1; 8 bases align to TRBD2. CDR3 nucleotide sequence: TGCAGCGTTGATCGGGGGGGCCTGAATGAGCAGTTCTTC. This translates into CSVDRGGLNEQFF.